This TCR beta chain was identified during a study of T-cell reconstitution after alpha-beta-depleted transplantation in children. The TCRbeta library was prepared with unique molecular identifiers. TCRdb reprocessed the PCR reads with MiXCR, giving one entry per CDR3 protein. Here the sample spans over 150,000 distinct CDR3 sequences, about 15% being singletons. The CDR3 is 16 residues long. Trimming shortened V by 5 bases and J by 1 base, and 20 bases separated the two germline ends. Germline-derived CDR1 and CDR2 are SQVTM and ANQGSEA. This clonotype occurred many times. Sequencing used PBMCs from the stem cell graft donor, obtained from the stem cell graft. This sequence was found in a human donor who donated a stem cell graft to a child with acute lymphoblastic leukemia. The chain joins TRBV29-1 to TRBJ1-2; D is perhaps TRBD1 (5 bases). The CDR3 loop is CSVPQGGDGRNYGYTF. DNA for the CDR3: TGCAGCGTTCCCCAAGGAGGGGACGGACGTAACTATGGCTACACCTTC.